These 14 T cell receptor beta chains came from one sample sequenced in a study of beta chain features in type 1 diabetes. The study, taken as a whole, reports: TCRB CDR3s were moderately but significantly shorter in Type 1 diabetes patients in all four CD4+ subsets.

These receptors are not linked to any known antigen. The entirety of the isolated RNA underwent reverse transcription, so expressed TCRB transcripts were sequenced. Repertoires were generated with immunoSEQ multiplex PCR, while TCRdb's copy carries only in-frame clones and drops some. The sample yields hundreds of thousands of clones, around an eighth seen once. The sequenced sample consisted of naive CD4+ T cells from blood. The receptors come from a man aged 18 to 30 with type 1 diabetes.

CDR3 region: CASSFRTGAFF. The CDR3 DNA sequence: TGTGCCAGCAGCTTCCGGACAGGAGCTTTCTTT. The chain has TRBV5-6 and TRBJ1-1; 7 nucleotides agree with TRBD1. There are 11 residues in the CDR3. CDR1 SGHDT and CDR2 YYEEEE come from the germline V gene. Trimming cost V 2 bases and J 10 bases; bases outside gene matches: 2.

V gene TRBV7-8 combines with J gene TRBJ2-1; D may be TRBD2 (6 bases). Deletions cut 4 bases from V and 4 bases from J, with 20 bases between. The CDR3 consists of 17 residues. In germline, CDR1 is SGHVS, CDR2 FQNEAQ. CDR3 residues: CASSSILGRGSYNEQFF. The CDR3 DNA sequence: TGTGCCAGCAGCTCTATCCTCGGGCGGGGCTCGTACAATGAGCAGTTCTTC.

This clone was picked up a small number of times. The chain employs TRBV5-6 and TRBJ2-3; tentatively, D is TRBD1 (7 bases). The CDR3 loop spans 16 amino acids. Germline loops: CDR1 SGHDT, CDR2 YYEEEE. The V gene lost 4 bases and the J gene lost 0 bases, with 15 bases spanning the gap. CDR3 residues: CASSAGQTLSTDTQYF. CDR3 coding DNA: TGTGCCAGCAGCGCGGGACAGACACTTAGCACAGATACGCAGTATTTT.

The chain recombines TRBV14 with TRBJ2-7, with D unclear. Germline V lookup: CDR1 SGHDN, CDR2 FVKESK. V was trimmed by 0 bases and J by 2 bases, leaving 5 bases between them. The CDR3 is made up of 13 amino acids. Here the CDR3 reads CASSQETAYEQYF. Here the CDR3 DNA reads TGTGCCAGCAGCCAAGAAACAGCCTACGAGCAGTACTTC.

The chain uses TRBV30 and TRBJ2-7; D might be TRBD1 or TRBD2, each matching 5 bases. Per the germline V gene, CDR1 is GTSNPN and CDR2 is SVGIG (reference sequence). The CDR3 consists of 16 residues. The V and J ends lost 6 bases and 2 bases respectively, with 23 bases between them. The CDR3 DNA reads as TGTGCCTGCAGCACTACCCCGGGGCTCGAGGCCTACGAGCAGTACTTC. It specifies CACSTTPGLEAYEQYF.

The chain joins TRBV29-1 to TRBJ2-5; D is perhaps TRBD2 (6 bases). The germline V and J ends were trimmed by 3 bases and 5 bases, with 16 bases remaining between them. The CDR3 loop spans 14 amino acids. From germline, CDR1 is SQVTM and CDR2 ANQGSEA. For the CDR3, the DNA is TGCAGCGTTGATCGGGACTCCCGGGGGGAGACCCAGTACTTC. It specifies CSVDRDSRGETQYF.

The chain has TRBV19 and TRBJ2-7; TRBD1 agrees at 10 bases. Germline V gene sequence: CDR1 LNHDA, CDR2 SQIVND (reference sequence). V lost 5 bases to trimming and J lost 4 bases; unmatched junction nucleotides: 5. The CDR3 length is 14 residues. The chain's CDR3 is CASSHRQGAYEQYF. In DNA, the CDR3 is TGTGCCAGTAGTCATCGACAGGGGGCTTACGAGCAGTACTTC.

The gene calls are TRBV28 and TRBJ2-1; D gene uncertain. The CDR3 has 14 residues. The V gene's germline CDR1 is MDHEN and CDR2 SYDVKM. V shed 1 base and J shed 4 bases, with 8 bases lying between them. CDR3 coding DNA: TGTGCCAGCAGTTTATTTGGACCTTACAATGAGCAGTTCTTC. Residues: CASSLFGPYNEQFF.

This rearrangement joins TRBV29-1 to TRBJ1-2, with D hard to call. The CDR3 runs 15 residues. V dropped 1 base and J dropped 4 bases, with 16 bases sitting between them. The germline CDR1 and CDR2 sequences are SQVTM and ANQGSEA. The CDR3 sequence: CSVEAGSFRFYGYTF. CDR3 sequence (DNA): TGCAGCGTTGAAGCGGGGAGTTTCCGCTTCTATGGCTACACCTTC.

V and J are TRBV7-9 and TRBJ2-7, with D tentatively TRBD1 (5 bases). The CDR3 length is 15 residues. V was clipped by 0 bases and J by 5 bases, with 14 bases between them. CDR1 is SEHNR, CDR2 FQNEAQ, per germline (reference sequence). Here the CDR3 reads CASSLAGPRADEQYF. The CDR3, as DNA: TGTGCCAGCAGCTTAGCGGGGCCCCGGGCGGACGAGCAGTACTTC.

This rearrangement joins TRBV9 to TRBJ2-5, with unresolved D. The length of the CDR3 is 15 residues. Germline CDR1 reads SGDLS; CDR2 reads YYNGEE. V was pared by 2 bases and J by 2 bases, with 13 bases between. This chain's CDR3 is CASSVSSQEQETQYF. The DNA for the CDR3 is TGTGCCAGCAGCGTGTCGAGCCAAGAGCAAGAGACCCAGTACTTC.

CDR3 in amino acids: CASGLRINGYTF. CDR3 DNA: TGTGCCAGCGGACTGAGGATAAATGGCTACACCTTC. J is TRBJ1-2 and V is TRBV7-2; D not certain. Trimming shortened V by 8 bases and J by 6 bases, and 13 bases separated the two germline ends. From germline, CDR1 is SGHTA and CDR2 FQGNSA. CDR3 size: 12 residues.

The chain carries TRBV5-1 and TRBJ2-5; TRBD2 aligns across 9 bases. The V segment lost 3 bases and the J segment 5 bases; nucleotides outside the gene matches: 8. The CDR3 covers 15 residues. Germline V gene lookup returns CDR1 SGHRS and CDR2 YFSETQ. CDR3 sequence reads: CASSSPGLAGETQYF. CDR3 nucleotides: TGCGCCAGCAGCTCCCCGGGACTAGCTGGGGAGACCCAGTACTTC.

The genes are TRBV7-6 and TRBJ2-3; TRBD1 agrees at 10 bases. This CDR3 comprises 15 residues. The V segment lost 6 bases and the J segment 0 bases; nucleotides outside the gene matches: 3. CDR1 is SGHVS and CDR2 is FNYEAQ in the germline V gene. The DNA for the CDR3 is TGTGCCAGCAGGGGGACAGGGGATAGCACAGATACGCAGTATTTT. It specifies CASRGTGDSTDTQYF. The whole variable domain, remainder taken from reference TRBV7-6 and TRBJ2-3, is GAGVSQSPRYKVTKRGQDVALRCDPISGHVSLYWYRQALGQGPEFLTYFNYEAQQDKSGLPNDRFSAERPEGSISTLTIQRTEQRDSAMYRCASRGTGDSTDTQYFGPGTRLTVL.